The T cell receptor beta chain described here comes from a study of blood T cell repertoires in COVID-19. For the study at large: The origin of the acute and convalescent COVID-19 samples was the United States, Italy and Spain. The cDNA or gDNA used as material had been derived from T cells, B-cell-depleted T cells, or PBMCs.

As handled by the study authors: Estimation of nucleated cell counts relied on the amplification of reference gene primers. Sequenced by immunoSEQ multiplex PCR; TCRdb stores in-frame clones only, minus some. V and J calls and clone size come straight from that table; D and trimming were deduced from the DNA. The sample gives about 64,000 clones, 82% of which show up once; roughly 12% is in the top ten. CDR3 size: 15 residues. Germline-derived CDR1 and CDR2 are SGHDT and YYEEEE. V dropped 2 bases and J dropped 0; count of bases not matched to a gene: 2. The receptor's source is a human donor in a cohort sampled during active COVID-19. The chain couples TRBV5-6 to TRBJ1-5; 7 nucleotides align to TRBD1. Sequencing used peripheral blood. The CDR3 region has the DNA TGTGCCAGCAGCTTAGGGACAGTTAGCAATCAGCCCCAGCATTTT. It translates to CASSLGTVSNQPQHF.